These 4 T cell receptor beta chains share one sample of origin, sequenced in a study of PD-1 blockade in classical Hodgkin lymphoma. Time point in this sample: cycle 4 day 1 (C4D1), after less than seven weeks of nivolumab. No patient escaped relapse after autologous stem cell transplantation, and brentuximab vedotin exposure varied. This table comes from immunoSEQ multiplex PCR, and its TCRdb copy is limited to in-frame clones, with some not included. Among 15,000 to 20,000 clones listed, under 80% were seen once. The specimen comprised peripheral blood mononuclear cells (PBMCs), sampled before the fourth cycle of nivolumab. The receptors derive from a human donor with classical Hodgkin lymphoma.

This chain connects TRBV7-2 to TRBJ2-1; D may correspond to TRBD1 or TRBD2 (5 bases each). This CDR3 comprises 16 residues. Germline V gene data show CDR1 as SGHTA and CDR2 as FQGNSA. Trimming took 1 base from V and 0 from J, leaving 10 bases between them. The CDR3 sequence: CASSLDSGTSYNEQFF. The CDR3 DNA reads TGTGCCAGCAGCTTAGACTCAGGGACCTCCTACAATGAGCAGTTCTTC.

The J gene is TRBJ2-1, the V gene TRBV7-2, with 8 bases identical to TRBD2. Germline V gives CDR1 SGHTA, CDR2 FQGNSA. V trimming: 1 base; J trimming: 2 bases; junction bases outside the gene matches: 4. This CDR3 has 16 amino acids. The DNA of the CDR3 is TGTGCCAGCAGCTTAGTGCGAGCGGGGGCCTACAATGAGCAGTTCTTC. This gives the protein CASSLVRAGAYNEQFF. Filled out from reference TRBV7-2 and TRBJ2-1, the complete variable domain reads GAGVSQSPSNKVTEKGKDVELRCDPISGHTALYWYRQSLGQGLEFLIYFQGNSAPDKSGLPSDRFSAERTGGSVSTLTIQRTQQEDSAVYLCASSLVRAGAYNEQFFGPGTRLTVL.

The V and J genes are TRBV6-1 and TRBJ2-1; 11 bases map to TRBD2. This CDR3 is 17 amino acids long. V trimming: 4 bases; J trimming: 5 bases; junction bases outside the gene matches: 10. CDR1 MNHNS and CDR2 SASEGT come from the germline V gene. CDR3 sequence: CASSGTTPGLADNEQFF. The CDR3 DNA is TGTGCCAGCAGTGGAACGACGCCGGGACTAGCGGACAATGAGCAGTTCTTC.

Written as DNA, the CDR3 is TGTGCCAGTAGTATAGGGGACAACTCTGGGGCCAACGTCCTGACTTTC. Its translation: CASSIGDNSGANVLTF. The chain has TRBV19 and TRBJ2-6; a possible D gene is TRBD1 (6 bases). Germline lookup yields CDR1 LNHDA and CDR2 SQIVND (reference sequence). Trimming shortened V by 1 base and J by 0 bases, and 7 bases separated the two germline ends. The CDR3 consists of 16 residues.